One sample yielded the 12 T cell receptor beta chains listed below, sequenced in a study of beta chain features in type 1 diabetes. As every portion of the isolated RNA was reverse transcribed, the sequencing read expressed TCRB transcripts. The protocol was immunoSEQ multiplex PCR, while the TCRdb copy is restricted to in-frame clones and leaves out a portion. Of around 300,000 clones in the sample, approximately 11% were seen once. Source material: naive CD4+ T cells from blood. These receptors came from a woman aged 25 to 39 in good health.

This clone was detected a few times. The genes are TRBV28 and TRBJ2-2, with 7 bases matching TRBD1. J lost 4 bases, V lost 6 bases, and 2 bases had no gene match. Germline V CDR1 and CDR2: MDHEN, SYDVKM. The CDR3 covers 13 residues. In DNA form, the CDR3 reads TGTGCCAGCAGGACAGGGCCCACCGGGGAGCTGTTTTTT. Encoded protein: CASRTGPTGELFF.

The chain carries TRBV6-5 and TRBJ1-2, with 8 bases matching TRBD1. CDR3 length equals 13 residues. V lost 6 bases to trimming and J lost 6 bases; unmatched junction nucleotides: 6. Germline V gives CDR1 MNHEY, CDR2 SVGAGI. Written as DNA, the CDR3 is TGTGCCAGCAGGCGCGGGACAGGTCATGGCTACACCTTC. This codes for CASRRGTGHGYTF.

The chain couples TRBV7-9 to TRBJ2-3; D is ambiguous. The germline V and J ends were trimmed by 2 bases and 2 bases, with 17 bases remaining between them. Germline V gene sequence: CDR1 SEHNR, CDR2 FQNEAQ (reference sequence). There are 17 residues in the CDR3. CDR3 sequence reads: CASSLSSGAVSTDTQYF. The CDR3, as DNA: TGTGCCAGCAGCTTATCCTCCGGAGCCGTCTCCACAGATACGCAGTATTTT.

The rearrangement uses TRBV5-6 and TRBJ2-3; possibly TRBD2 for D (6 bases). Trimming shortened V by 4 bases and J by 1 base, and 16 bases separated the two germline ends. This CDR3 region has 16 residues. Per the germline V gene, CDR1 is SGHDT and CDR2 is YYEEEE. The CDR3 coding sequence is TGTGCCAGCAGCCCGACGGACCAGCGGGGCACAGATACGCAGTATTTT. It yields the protein CASSPTDQRGTDTQYF.

This chain uses TRBV4-3 with TRBJ2-1, with 8 bases aligning to TRBD2. This CDR3 is built from 17 residues. Germline CDR1 LGHNA, CDR2 YSLEER. Unmatched junction bases numbered 10, after V lost 0 bases and J lost 6 bases. In nucleotides, the CDR3 is TGCGCCAGCAGCCAAGATGGGTTGGGACTAGACCCCAATGAGCAGTTCTTC. Protein: CASSQDGLGLDPNEQFF.

This clone has a handful of counts. The chain carries TRBV7-9 and TRBJ2-3; 8 bases line up with TRBD1. The CDR3 has 15 amino acids. With V trimmed by 5 bases and J by 4 bases, 8 bases remained unmatched. CDR1 is SEHNR and CDR2 is FQNEAQ in the germline V gene (reference sequence). The DNA for the CDR3 is TGTGCCAGCAGCGTAGGACAGGGAACCGCAGATACGCAGTATTTT. Amino acid sequence: CASSVGQGTADTQYF. Combining the CDR3 with reference TRBV7-9 and TRBJ2-3 gives the whole variable domain DTGVSQNPRHKITKRGQNVTFRCDPISEHNRLYWYRQTLGQGPEFLTYFQNEAQLEKSRLLSDRFSAERPKGSFSTLEIQRTEQGDSAMYLCASSVGQGTADTQYFGPGTRLTVL.

The chain uses TRBV7-3 and TRBJ2-2, with 9 bases that match TRBD1. The CDR3 is 15 amino acids. Germline V lookup: CDR1 SGHTA, CDR2 FQGTGA. V lost 6 bases to trimming and J lost 7 bases; unmatched junction nucleotides: 9. The CDR3 sequence is CASSPHRGPNGELFF. As DNA, the CDR3 is TGTGCCAGCAGTCCCCACAGGGGGCCAAACGGGGAGCTGTTTTTT.

V usage is TRBV29-1 and J usage is TRBJ2-1, with a possible D match to TRBD2 (6 bases). Deletions cut 4 bases from V and 4 bases from J, with 17 bases between. Per the germline V gene, CDR1 is SQVTM and CDR2 is ANQGSEA. The CDR3 spans 15 residues. CDR3 loop: CSVAKGGGAYNEQFF. As DNA, the CDR3 is TGCAGCGTTGCTAAGGGCGGCGGGGCTTACAATGAGCAGTTCTTC.

The V call is TRBV30, the J call TRBJ1-5, with TRBD1 matching over 8 bases. V was clipped by 2 bases and J by 7 bases; unmatched bases: 7. In germline, CDR1 is GTSNPN, CDR2 SVGIG (reference sequence). This CDR3 spans 14 amino acids. The CDR3 DNA sequence: TGTGCCTGGAGTCCCGGACAGGGCGGGCAGCCCCAGCATTTT. Its protein is CAWSPGQGGQPQHF.

This rearrangement joins TRBV30 to TRBJ1-3; D is uncertain. Trimming removed 2 bases at V and 0 bases at J, with 17 bases between. CDR1 GTSNPN and CDR2 SVGIG come from the germline V gene (reference sequence). CDR3 length equals 17 residues. CDR3 in amino acids: CAWSTPYTVISGNTIYF. The CDR3 DNA is TGTGCCTGGAGTACTCCCTATACAGTGATCTCTGGAAACACCATATATTTT.

This rearrangement joins TRBV28 to TRBJ1-5, with 10 bases fitting TRBD1. Germline CDR1 reads MDHEN; CDR2 reads SYDVKM. This CDR3 contains 16 residues. Losses at the gene ends were 4 bases for V and 7 bases for J; bases not matched to a gene: 10. CDR3 coding DNA: TGTGCCAGCAGTTCAGACAGGGGGCATGTTTTGCAGCCCCAGCATTTT. Its protein is CASSSDRGHVLQPQHF.

The chain couples TRBV28 to TRBJ1-2; no reliable D call. Germline V gene lookup returns CDR1 MDHEN and CDR2 SYDVKM. The CDR3 length is 13 residues. Deletions cut 7 bases from V and 1 base from J, with 10 bases between. The CDR3 loop is CASTTDNNYGYTF. The CDR3 region has the DNA TGTGCCAGCACCACAGATAATAACTATGGCTACACCTTC.